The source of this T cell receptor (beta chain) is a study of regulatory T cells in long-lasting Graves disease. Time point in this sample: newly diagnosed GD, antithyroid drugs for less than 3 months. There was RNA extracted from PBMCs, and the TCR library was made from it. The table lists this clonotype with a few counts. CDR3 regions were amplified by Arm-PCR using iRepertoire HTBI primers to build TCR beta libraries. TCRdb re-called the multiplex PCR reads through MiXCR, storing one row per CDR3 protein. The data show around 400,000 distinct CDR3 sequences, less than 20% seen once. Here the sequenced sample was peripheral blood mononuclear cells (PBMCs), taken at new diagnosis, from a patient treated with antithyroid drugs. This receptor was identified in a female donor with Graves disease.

Written as DNA, the CDR3 is TGTGCCACCAGCAGTACCGGGACAGAGATCTACAATGAGCAGTTCTTC. This translates into CATSSTGTEIYNEQFF. The chain recombines TRBV15 with TRBJ2-1; 7 bases align to TRBD1. V shed 3 bases, J shed 3 bases, and the junction held 8 bases outside the gene matches. Per the germline V gene, CDR1 is LNHNV and CDR2 is YYDKDF (reference sequence). CDR3 length: 16 amino acids.